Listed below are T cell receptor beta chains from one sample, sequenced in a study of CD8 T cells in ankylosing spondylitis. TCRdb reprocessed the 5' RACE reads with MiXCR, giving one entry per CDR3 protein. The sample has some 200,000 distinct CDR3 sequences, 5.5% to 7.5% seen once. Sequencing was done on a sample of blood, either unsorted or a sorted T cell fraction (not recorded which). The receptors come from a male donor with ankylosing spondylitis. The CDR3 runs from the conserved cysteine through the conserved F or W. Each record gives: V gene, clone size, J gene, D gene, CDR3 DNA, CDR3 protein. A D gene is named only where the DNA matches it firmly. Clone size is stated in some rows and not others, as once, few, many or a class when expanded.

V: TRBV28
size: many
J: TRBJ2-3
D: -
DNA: TGTGCCAGCAGTCCGCCTAGCGAAGCCACAGATACGCAGTATTTT
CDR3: CASSPPSEATDTQYF

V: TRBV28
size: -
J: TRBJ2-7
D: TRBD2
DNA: TGTGCCAGCAGTTTCGGCCTTTTGGAGAGCGGGGACTCCTACGAGCAGTACTTC
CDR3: CASSFGLLESGDSYEQYF

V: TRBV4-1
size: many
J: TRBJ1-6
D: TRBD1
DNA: TGCGCCAGCAGCCCGGGACAGGGAGGCATTTCACCCCTCCACTTT
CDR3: CASSPGQGGISPLHF

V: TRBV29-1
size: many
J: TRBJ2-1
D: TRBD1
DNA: TGCAGCGTTGTCGGACAGGGATGGAATGAGCAGTTCTTC
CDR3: CSVVGQGWNEQFF

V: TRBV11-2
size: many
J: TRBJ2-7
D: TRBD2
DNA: TGTGCCAGCAGCTCCCTGGGACTAGCGGGCCGATCCTACGAGCAGTACTTC
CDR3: CASSSLGLAGRSYEQYF

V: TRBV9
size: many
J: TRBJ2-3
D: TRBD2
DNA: TGTGCCAGCAGCATGGGACTAGCGGGCCCCAGCACAGATACGCAGTATTTT
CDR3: CASSMGLAGPSTDTQYF

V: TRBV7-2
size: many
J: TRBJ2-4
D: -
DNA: TGTGCCAGCAGCTTTTCCGACAATGCCAAAAACATTCAGTACTTC
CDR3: CASSFSDNAKNIQYF

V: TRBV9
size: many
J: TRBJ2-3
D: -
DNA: TGTGCCAGCAGCGTAGATGGCAGCACAGATACGCAGTATTTT
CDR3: CASSVDGSTDTQYF

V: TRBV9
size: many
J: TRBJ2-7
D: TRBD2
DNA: TGTGCCAGCAGTAGCGGGGGGATTTCGTACGAGCAGTACTTC
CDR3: CASSSGGISYEQYF

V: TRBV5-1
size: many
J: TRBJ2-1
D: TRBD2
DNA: TGCGCCAGCAGCTTGGCGGGAGGGAGTACAGACAATGAGCAGTTCTTC
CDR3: CASSLAGGSTDNEQFF

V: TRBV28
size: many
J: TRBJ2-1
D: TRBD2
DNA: TGTGCCAGCAGTGGGACTAGCGGGAGGCCGGATGAGCAGTTCTTC
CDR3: CASSGTSGRPDEQFF

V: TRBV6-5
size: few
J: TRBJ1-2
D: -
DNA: TGTGCCAGCAGTTACTCGCGGGCGGACGATGGCTACACCTTC
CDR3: CASSYSRADDGYTF

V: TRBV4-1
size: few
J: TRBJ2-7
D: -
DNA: TGCGCCAGCAGCCGGGCCGACCACTACGAGCAGTACTTC
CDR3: CASSRADHYEQYF

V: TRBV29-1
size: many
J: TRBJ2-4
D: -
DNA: TGCAGCGTGACAGAGGACATTCAGTACTTC
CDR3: CSVTEDIQYF

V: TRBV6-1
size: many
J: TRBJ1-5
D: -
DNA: TGTGCCAGCAGTGAAAGAGGGATCGCGGAGCCCCAGCATTTT
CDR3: CASSERGIAEPQHF

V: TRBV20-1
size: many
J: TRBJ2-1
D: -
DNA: TGCAGTGCTAGCCCTTTAGCGACGTCCAGCTCCTACAATGAGCAGTTCTTC
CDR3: CSASPLATSSSYNEQFF

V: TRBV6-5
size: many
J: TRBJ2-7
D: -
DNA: TGTGCCAGCAGTTACACAGATAACTCCTACGAGCAGTACTTC
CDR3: CASSYTDNSYEQYF

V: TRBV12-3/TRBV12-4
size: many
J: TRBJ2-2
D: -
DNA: TGTGCCATCATGACAGGGGAGCTGTTTTTT
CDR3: CAIMTGELFF

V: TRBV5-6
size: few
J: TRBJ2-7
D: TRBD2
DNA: TGTGCCAGCAGCTTGGCACTAGCGGAGGAGCAGTACTTC
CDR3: CASSLALAEEQYF

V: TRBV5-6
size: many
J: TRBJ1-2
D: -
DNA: TGTGCCAGCAGCATAGGCCAGGGTGTCTATGGCTACACCTTC
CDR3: CASSIGQGVYGYTF

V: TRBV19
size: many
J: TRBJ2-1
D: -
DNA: TGTGCCAGTATTGGGACCTCCTACAATGAGCAGTTCTTC
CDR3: CASIGTSYNEQFF

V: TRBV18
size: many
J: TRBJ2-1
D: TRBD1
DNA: TGTGCCAGCTCACCGGACAGGGGAGTAAACAATGAGCAGTTCTTC
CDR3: CASSPDRGVNNEQFF

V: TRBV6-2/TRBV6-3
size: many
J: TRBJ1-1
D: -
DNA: TGTGCCAGCAGTTTCTTAGTTTCTGAAGCTTTCTTT
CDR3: CASSFLVSEAFF

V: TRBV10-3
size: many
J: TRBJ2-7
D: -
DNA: TGTGCCATCAGTGACCGCTACGAGCAGTACTTC
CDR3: CAISDRYEQYF

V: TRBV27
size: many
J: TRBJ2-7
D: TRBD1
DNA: TGTGCCAGCAGGTCTCGGGACAGGGGCGACGAGCAGTACTTC
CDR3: CASRSRDRGDEQYF

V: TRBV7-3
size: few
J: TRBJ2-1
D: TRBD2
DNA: TGTGCCAGCAGCTTAACAGCGGGACTCTTGGATGAGCAGTTCTTC
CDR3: CASSLTAGLLDEQFF